This TCR beta chain originates from a study of cytomegalovirus exposure and HLA in healthy donors. In the PCR, 60 Vbeta and 13 Jbeta primers were used. The data were produced by immunoSEQ multiplex PCR, yet TCRdb's version contains in-frame clones alone and is incomplete. The data hold roughly 200,000 clones, with about two thirds observed a single time. CDR1 is SGHRS and CDR2 is YFSETQ in the germline V gene. Trimming stripped 2 bases from V and 9 bases from J, with 17 bases between. The CDR3 runs to 14 residues. The chain couples TRBV5-1 to TRBJ1-1, with D hard to call. The specimen was PBMCs. The clonotype comes from a man aged 35 to 55 in good health and CMV-seropositive. The CDR3 protein is CASSFSQVEQKAFF. In DNA, the CDR3 is TGCGCCAGCAGCTTTTCGCAAGTCGAACAAAAAGCTTTCTTT.